This T cell receptor (beta chain) came from a study of CD8+CD57+ T cells in acquired aplastic anemia. Study overall: Sorted CD4+ and CD8+ cells gave a mean 3.2 ug DNA, range about 0.19 to 27.4 ug. General study points: Found in both controls and patients were some 31 CD8+ CDR3 sequences. Levels of CD8+ Simpson's diversity were not significantly distinct in patients versus controls.

In regard to this clonotype: What it recognizes is unknown. Relative to the germline gene, one junction end is altered; a read error may explain this.

Only patients with CD8+CD57+ cell expansion on flow cytometry were chosen for sequencing. The CDR3 is 15 residues long. CDR1 is LNHDA, CDR2 SQIVND, per germline (reference sequence). Template material for TCR beta VDJ and CDR3 profiling consisted of genomic DNA. TCRdb used MiXCR to reprocess the reads, holding one entry per CDR3 protein. The sample consists of hundreds of thousands of distinct CDR3 sequences, 25% to 40% of them appearing once. The V call is TRBV19, the J call TRBJ1-5, with 8 positions matching TRBD1. This receptor was identified in a human donor with aplastic anemia. Sequencing input: sorted CD4+, CD8+, or CD8+CD57+ T cells (not recorded which) from PBMCs. The CDR3 spells CASSIRTGRNQPRHF. CDR3 nucleotide sequence: TGTGCCAGTAGTATCCGGACAGGGCGCAATCAGCCCCGGCATTTT.